Each of the 8 T cell receptor beta chains below was sequenced from the same sample in a study of blood T cell repertoires in COVID-19. Profiled with immunoSEQ multiplex PCR; TCRdb holds only in-frame clones, not every one. Among fewer than 150,000 clones listed, roughly four fifths were seen once. The specimen was PBMCs or T cells enriched from blood (not recorded which). The receptors were sampled from a young man who had recovered from COVID-19.

This chain links TRBV5-1 with TRBJ1-1, with D tentatively TRBD1 (5 bases). V lost 0 bases, J lost 8 bases, and 14 bases lay in between. The CDR3 length is 14 residues. CDR1 is SGHRS and CDR2 is YFSETQ in the germline V gene. In nucleotides, the CDR3 is TGCGCCAGCAGCTTGGAGTTAGACAGCTCAGAAGCTTTCTTT. Translated, it gives CASSLELDSSEAFF.

This rearrangement joins TRBV7-9 to TRBJ2-1; D uncertain. Germline V lookup: CDR1 SEHNR, CDR2 FQNEAQ (reference sequence). V gave up 8 bases and J gave up 0 bases, with 11 bases separating them. The CDR3 has 14 amino acids. Here the CDR3 reads CASAAFSSYNEQFF. In nucleotides, the CDR3 is TGTGCCAGCGCCGCTTTTAGCTCCTACAATGAGCAGTTCTTC.

This chain connects TRBV5-1 to TRBJ2-5, with D possibly being TRBD1 (7 bases). The CDR3 length is 16 residues. Trimming pared 4 bases from V and 0 bases from J, leaving 16 bases between. CDR1 is SGHRS, CDR2 YFSETQ, per germline. The CDR3 DNA is TGCGCCAGCAGCGGCGGGGACAGTATGTACCAAGAGACCCAGTACTTC. Its protein product is CASSGGDSMYQETQYF.

V gene TRBV9 combines with J gene TRBJ2-5, with D tentatively TRBD2 (5 bases). V lost 7 bases, J lost 2 bases, and 12 bases lay in between. Germline V gives CDR1 SGDLS, CDR2 YYNGEE. The CDR3 length is 13 residues. CDR3 amino acids: CASGRGQQETQYF. The CDR3 region has the DNA TGTGCCAGCGGGCGAGGGCAACAAGAGACCCAGTACTTC. The whole variable domain, remainder taken from reference TRBV9 and TRBJ2-5, is DSGVTQTPKHLITATGQRVTLRCSPRSGDLSVYWYQQSLDQGLQFLIQYYNGEERAKGNILERFSAQQFPDLHSELNLSSLELGDSALYFCASGRGQQETQYFGPGTRLLVL.

This chain uses TRBV29-1 with TRBJ2-7, with TRBD2 matching over 8 bases. V shed 6 bases and J 6 bases; nucleotides not matched to a gene: 13. The CDR3 totals 14 residues. CDR1 SQVTM and CDR2 ANQGSEA come from the germline V gene. CDR3 DNA: TGCAGCGTCCTACTCCCGGGACTAGTCCTCGAGCAGTACTTC. It encodes CSVLLPGLVLEQYF.

V gene TRBV7-9 combines with J gene TRBJ2-3; 8 nucleotides align to TRBD2. Trimming took 5 bases from V and 3 from J; bases not matched to a gene: 7. Germline-derived CDR1 and CDR2 are SEHNR and FQNEAQ (reference sequence). The CDR3 loop spans 15 amino acids. CDR3 coding DNA: TGTGCCAGCAGCGGTAGCGGGATGGGTACAGATACGCAGTATTTT. Its translation is CASSGSGMGTDTQYF. The full variable domain, in which reference TRBV7-9 and TRBJ2-3 provide the parts outside the CDR3, is DTGVSQNPRHKITKRGQNVTFRCDPISEHNRLYWYRQTLGQGPEFLTYFQNEAQLEKSRLLSDRFSAERPKGSFSTLEIQRTEQGDSAMYLCASSGSGMGTDTQYFGPGTRLTVL.

This chain uses TRBV5-4 with TRBJ1-1; maybe TRBD1 (6 bases). Germline CDR1 is SGHNT and CDR2 is YYREEE (reference sequence). The CDR3 covers 15 residues. V was cut by 0 bases and J by 2 bases, with 11 bases left in between. The CDR3 loop reads CASSLVWGGNTEAFF. The CDR3 DNA reads as TGTGCCAGCAGCTTGGTTTGGGGGGGCAACACTGAAGCTTTCTTT.

This chain uses TRBV12-3 or TRBV12-4 with TRBJ1-5; D gene uncertain. CDR3 length equals 12 residues. V was cut by 7 bases and J by 4 bases, with 8 bases left in between. CDR3 sequence (DNA): TGTGCCAGCAAGCTAGCGAATCAGCCCCAGCATTTT. Translated, it gives CASKLANQPQHF.